The rows below give T cell receptor beta chains drawn from one sample of a study of lymphopenia after photon versus proton radiotherapy. The data were produced by immunoSEQ multiplex PCR, yet TCRdb's version contains in-frame clones alone and is incomplete. The sample has some 70,000 clones, about 89% seen once. The starting material was peripheral blood, obtained from a patient treated with proton-based radiotherapy. The source is an elderly man with esophageal cancer. CDR3s leave out the opening cysteine and the closing phenylalanine or tryptophan. A D gene is named only where the DNA matches it firmly. The listing skips clone size in some rows; elsewhere it reads once, few, many or a size class.

D gene	V gene	J gene	clone size	CDR3 protein
-	TRBV5-6	TRBJ2-4	-	ASRYRGSNIQY
TRBD1	TRBV7-2	TRBJ1-1	-	ASSPGGSTEAF
-	TRBV7-9	TRBJ2-6	-	ASSLRLAQLHTGANVLT
-	TRBV5-1	TRBJ1-4	-	ASSLERGEKLF
-	TRBV7-9	TRBJ2-2	-	ASSFGGELF
-	TRBV5-4	TRBJ2-3	-	ASSVRRMSTDTQY
TRBD1	TRBV4-2	TRBJ2-5	once	ASSQDRAGGAETQY
-	TRBV10-2	TRBJ1-5	-	ASRENSNQPQH
TRBD2	TRBV10-3	TRBJ2-1	-	AISESGAGGIHEQF
-	TRBV7-2	TRBJ2-5	-	ASSLVGRQFQETQY
-	TRBV19	TRBJ2-3	-	ASSIGGIGADTQY
-	TRBV18	TRBJ1-2	-	ASSPNRGSAGGYT
TRBD1	TRBV4-3	TRBJ1-1	few	ASSHPDRATEAF
-	TRBV4-3	TRBJ1-4	-	ASSPRRWEKLF
-	TRBV6-1	TRBJ1-1	-	ASALIPVAF
TRBD2	TRBV5-1	TRBJ2-5	-	ATRTSGEVAQY
-	TRBV2	TRBJ1-1	once	ASSDTDSAEAF
-	TRBV15	TRBJ2-5	-	ATSPRQIQETQY
-	TRBV6-1	TRBJ1-2	-	ASSPSGGSGYGYT
TRBD2	TRBV9	TRBJ2-1	-	ASSPRASGRDSSYNEQF
-	TRBV10-3	TRBJ2-1	-	AISGVGDEQF
-	TRBV7-2	TRBJ1-5	-	ASSLAGGGGQPQH
TRBD1	TRBV5-4	TRBJ1-1	-	ASSPGQGTMNTEAF
-	TRBV18	TRBJ2-1	-	ASSPLLQSQF
TRBD2	TRBV7-9	TRBJ2-1	once	ASSLAILAGNNEQF
-	TRBV21-1	TRBJ2-2	-	ASTGPGGAGELF
-	TRBV2	TRBJ1-1	-	ASSERTMNTEAF
TRBD1	TRBV25-1	TRBJ2-1	-	ASGGTGWPQSSYNEQF
-	TRBV18	TRBJ2-7	-	ASSKSETYEQY
-	TRBV23-1	TRBJ2-2	-	ASSQSYANTGELF
-	TRBV4-2	TRBJ2-3	once	ASSQDPPGFGTDTQY
-	TRBV6-5	TRBJ1-1	-	ASSPQNTEAF
TRBD1	TRBV29-1	TRBJ1-2	-	SVSGGPYGYT
TRBD2	TRBV2	TRBJ2-1	-	ATYLAGGYSEQF
TRBD2	TRBV4-1	TRBJ2-3	-	ASSHPLAGGPTDTQY
-	TRBV19	TRBJ1-2	-	ASSSREGNYGYT
TRBD2	TRBV27	TRBJ2-3	-	ASSLWTSTDTQY
TRBD1	TRBV5-1	TRBJ2-7	-	ASSFGQVGFEEQY
-	TRBV6-5	TRBJ2-1	once	ASSRQLYNEQF
-	TRBV4-2	TRBJ2-3	-	ASSQGTGDTDTQY
TRBD2	TRBV4-2	TRBJ2-3	-	ASERGLHTDTQY
-	TRBV7-9	TRBJ2-7	-	ASRTPGGRTYEQY
-	TRBV6-1	TRBJ1-5	-	ASNLVRYSNQPQH
-	TRBV6-6	TRBJ1-2	-	ASSSREGYGYT
TRBD2	TRBV7-2	TRBJ2-1	-	ASSLGLLGLAGFRNEQF
-	TRBV7-7	TRBJ2-2	-	ASSFSNTGELF
-	TRBV7-2	TRBJ1-1	-	ASSSLTVEAF
TRBD1	TRBV19	TRBJ2-2	-	ATQQGARTGELF
-	TRBV7-9	TRBJ2-1	-	ASSLSATTDEQF
TRBD2	TRBV5-1	TRBJ2-5	-	ASSDGTSQETQY